The following is a T cell receptor (beta chain) sequence with its context. The data derive from a study of blood T cell repertoires in COVID-19. As for the study in general: From the United States, Italy and Spain came samples of acute and convalescent COVID-19. T cells, B-cell-depleted T cells, or PBMCs provided the cDNA or gDNA that served as material.

In the original analysis: The authors estimated nucleated cell counts from reference gene primer amplification. TCRdb keeps only in-frame clones here, not all; method: immunoSEQ multiplex PCR. The V and J calls and clone size were taken over from that table, and D and trimming were inferred from the DNA. The table records 400,000 or so clones, roughly 90% of them present only once. Clinical history as reported by participants underpinned cohort assignment. Germline V gene sequence: CDR1 SQVTM, CDR2 ANQGSEA. V gave up 7 bases and J gave up 3 bases, with 12 bases separating them. This CDR3 has 12 amino acids.

The sample taken for sequencing was PBMCs or T cells enriched from blood (not recorded which). V usage is TRBV29-1 and J usage is TRBJ1-2, with D hard to call. The sequence derives from a woman between 35 and 50 years old with acute COVID-19. The CDR3 is CSGRWGDYGYTF. The CDR3 bases are TGCAGCGGGAGATGGGGAGACTATGGCTACACCTTC.